The count of the clone carrying this T cell receptor (beta chain) is one. Generated by immunoSEQ multiplex PCR, the TCRdb table keeps only in-frame clones and is missing some. The data show some 300,000 clones, 88% seen once. The sample originates from a study of blood T cell repertoires in COVID-19. Across the whole study: Donors of Cohort 3 who recovered were those that had two negative PCRs, clearance, or symptom resolution.

In terms of age and location, participants ranged from roughly 18 to 90 years and lived in about 25 US areas. With 2 bases removed from V and 8 bases from J, the gap between germline ends came to 18 bases. The CDR3 length is 15 residues. Germline assignment: CDR1 LGHNA and CDR2 YNFKEQ. The clonotype comes from a woman aged 55-75 years in a cohort exposed to, infected with or recovered from COVID-19 (not recorded which). The sample consisted of PBMCs or T cells enriched from blood (not recorded which). The chain carries TRBV4-2 and TRBJ1-1, with D possibly matching TRBD1 (6 bases). The CDR3, as DNA: TGTGCCAGCAGCCAATTACTGGGGACACGGGTAGAAGCTTTCTTT. Residues: CASSQLLGTRVEAFF.